The subject of this entry is one T cell receptor beta chain. The junction departs from the called germline gene at one end, perhaps through a read error. This record belongs to a study of blood T cell repertoires in COVID-19. Study information: The cDNA or gDNA used as material had been derived from T cells, B-cell-depleted T cells, or PBMCs.

Seattle's cohort entered during active infection and was followed longitudinally. This CDR3 region has 12 residues. Germline lookup yields CDR1 PRHDT and CDR2 FYEKMQ (reference sequence). Generated by immunoSEQ multiplex PCR, the TCRdb table keeps only in-frame clones and is missing some. The sample has hundreds of thousands of clones; 89% are singletons. The sample consisted of peripheral blood. The chain couples TRBV13 to TRBJ2-1; possible D gene TRBD1, 6 bases. This TCR derives from a young woman with COVID-19, enrolled during active disease. The CDR3 here is CASSLQGRERFF. In DNA, the CDR3 is TGTGCCAGCAGCTTGCAGGGGCGTGAGCGGTTCTTC.